Here is one T cell receptor (beta chain) with its context. The specificity of this receptor is unknown. No per-base quality is available; no much larger clone lies one base away. This record comes from a study of shared clonotypes between healthy human individuals (TCRdb year 2020). With respect to the entire study: Three men and a couple of women, aged 18 to 49 years, made up the cohort. Different laboratories and diverse techniques were used to prepare libraries and sequence TCR repertoires, to increase sequencing depth and limit assay-specific biases. The study deeply sequenced blood TCR repertoires of five healthy adults to estimate repertoire size and the extent of clonotype sharing between individuals. Per donor, leukapheresis produced somewhere between about 0.94 and 9 billion PBMCs.

Overall study results and their limits: Because the study included only a small number of donors, the genetic and exposure-history diversity represented was limited. Sampling was restricted to blood, and TCR repertoires in tissue are likely to differ from TCR repertoires in blood. Pairwise subsampling indicated that sequencing depth was expected to affect the degree of clonotype sharing among donors.

Using the deep immunoSEQ assay, multiplex PCR amplified TCR CDR3 regions from genomic DNA. For each cell subset, the extracted genomic DNA was distributed evenly across all wells of several immunoSEQ 96-well plates, and each plate served as one replicate. Each replicate PCR for unsorted PBMC received roughly 300 ng genomic DNA, equal to approximately 29,000 T cell genomes. Ten immunoSEQ deep assay plates were used to sequence unsorted PBMC genomic DNA. Purified libraries were quantified with a Qubit 3.0 fluorometer, sized on a Bioanalyzer 2100, and re-quantified with the KAPA Library Quantification kit. A separate single-read 150-cycle Illumina NextSeq 550 flow cell was used to sequence each immunoSEQ 96-well plate. As for the original processing: Because the immunoSEQ output included only junctional sequences and no quality scores, the filtering could not be the same as the filtering used for full-length reads. Sequences were annotated with PyIR, a Python wrapper for IgBLAST v1.9, and V/J genes and CDR3 were assigned using IMGT germline references. Reads were filtered out if the reads had weak V/J assignments (E-value above 1e-6), no CDR3, stop codons, out-of-frame junctions, or ambiguous translated residues. V3J clonotypes were defined as sequences sharing an identical inferred V gene, J gene, and CDR3 amino acid sequence. Percentage overlap between repertoires was computed as shared unique clonotypes divided by the size of the smaller repertoire. Repertoire richness was assessed with RTK rarefaction, the Chao1 estimator, and Recon v2.1 estimates of unobserved clonotypes. Entries here come from immuneACCESS through TCRdb and include only in-frame sequences with V and J called. Some clones fail to appear in such tables; in the studies checked, an unresolved V gene covers under half of the shortfall, and the cause of the remainder is unknown. D and trimming were read from the DNA, whereas the V and J calls and clone size are those reported in that table. Recorded for this sample are 90,000 to 100,000 clones; around half of them occurred a single time. Around 15% of the sample is taken by the ten largest.

Including cysteine and phenylalanine, the CDR3 has 14 amino acids. Just CDR3 DNA is preserved here, 42 bases in frame from base 1. From the germline V gene, CDR1 is MNHEY and CDR2 is SVGAGI. The V end loses 6 bases and the J end loses 5 bases, and a stretch of 17 bases separates them. The donors were healthy, HIV-negative adults with no recently reported acute infections or vaccinations. Only Caucasian adults living in Nashville, Tennessee, USA were represented among the donors. For unsorted samples, some 87 million PBMCs were counted, and genomic DNA was extracted using the QIAamp DNA Blood Mini kit. Blood was obtained by leukapheresis, after which PBMCs were separated by Ficoll-Histopaque density gradient centrifugation and cryopreserved in liquid nitrogen vapor phase.

Rearrangement joined TRBV6-5 to TRBJ2-7; tentative D gene TRBD1, with 5 bases matching. The origin of this receptor is a woman in her forties in good health. Some clones in this sample may be carry-over from other donors' samples. Sequencing input: PBMCs. The CDR3 reads CASRPQPGLNEQYF. The DNA is TGTGCCAGCAGACCTCAGCCAGGGCTGAACGAGCAGTACTTC.